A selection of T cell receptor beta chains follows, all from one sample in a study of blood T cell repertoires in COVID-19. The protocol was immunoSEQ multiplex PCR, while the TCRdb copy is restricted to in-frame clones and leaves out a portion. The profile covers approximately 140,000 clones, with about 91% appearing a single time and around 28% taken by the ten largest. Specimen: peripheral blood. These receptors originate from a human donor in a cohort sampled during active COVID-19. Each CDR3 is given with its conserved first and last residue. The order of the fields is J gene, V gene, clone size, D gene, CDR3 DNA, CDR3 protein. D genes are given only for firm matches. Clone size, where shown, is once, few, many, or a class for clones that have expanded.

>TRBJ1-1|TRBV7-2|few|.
TGTGCCAGCAGCCGTGGGCCTCCAGAGAGAGCTTTCTTT
CASSRGPPERAFF
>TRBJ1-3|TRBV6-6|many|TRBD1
TGTGCCAGTGAAACAGGGGTCACTGGAAACACCATATATTTT
CASETGVTGNTIYF
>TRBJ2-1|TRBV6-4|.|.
TGTGCCAGCAGTGAATACCCAACTGCCTACAATGAGCAGTTCTTC
CASSEYPTAYNEQFF
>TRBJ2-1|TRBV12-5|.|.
TGTGCTAGTGGTCCTACAGGGTTGGATGAGCAGTTCTTC
CASGPTGLDEQFF
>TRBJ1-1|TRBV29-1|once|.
TGCAGCGTTGATAGCGGGGGAAACACTGAAGCTTTCTTT
CSVDSGGNTEAFF
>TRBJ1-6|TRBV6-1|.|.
TGTGCCAGCAGTGAAATTAACAAGTATAATTCACCCCTCCACTTT
CASSEINKYNSPLHF
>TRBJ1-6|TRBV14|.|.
TGTGCCAGCAGCCAAGATAGGGGAAGCTCCTATAATTCACCCCTCCACTTT
CASSQDRGSSYNSPLHF
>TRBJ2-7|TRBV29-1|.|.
TGCAGCGCCACGGACAGAGCCTACGAGCAGTACTTC
CSATDRAYEQYF
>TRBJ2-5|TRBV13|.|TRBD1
TGTGCCAGCTCGGGACAGACCGAACAAGAGACCCAGTACTTC
CASSGQTEQETQYF
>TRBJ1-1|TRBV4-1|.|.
TGCGCCAGCAGCCAAGATATGGCCACTGAAGCTTTCTTT
CASSQDMATEAFF
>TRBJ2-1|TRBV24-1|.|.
TGTGCCACCAGTGATTTGGGGGGGTACAATGAGCAGTTCTTC
CATSDLGGYNEQFF
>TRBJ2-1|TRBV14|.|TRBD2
TGTGCCAGCAGCCTTTTAGCGGGGGGCCTGGATGAGCAGTTCTTC
CASSLLAGGLDEQFF
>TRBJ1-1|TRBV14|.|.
TGTGCCAGCAGCCAAGAGTTGTTACATAAGAACACTGAAGCTTTCTTT
CASSQELLHKNTEAFF
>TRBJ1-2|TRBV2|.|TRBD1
TGTGCCACCCAGGGGGTAGACGGCTACACCTTC
CATQGVDGYTF
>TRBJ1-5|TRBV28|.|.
TGTGCCAGCAGCTCTCCGGGAGGGGGAGGCAATCAGCCCCAGCATTTT
CASSSPGGGGNQPQHF
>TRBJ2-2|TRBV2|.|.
TGTGCCAGCATGCTCAGGGTGAACACCGGGGAGCTGTTTTTT
CASMLRVNTGELFF
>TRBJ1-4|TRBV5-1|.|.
TGCGCCAGCAGCCTACCAGGGGCGACTAATGAAAAACTGTTTTTT
CASSLPGATNEKLFF
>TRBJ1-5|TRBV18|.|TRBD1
TGTGCCAGCTCACCGGACAGGGGTGGCAATCAGCCCCAGCATTTT
CASSPDRGGNQPQHF
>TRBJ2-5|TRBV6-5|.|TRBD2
TGTGCCAGCAGTTGGGGTAGCGGGGGGAAAGAGACCCAGTACTTC
CASSWGSGGKETQYF
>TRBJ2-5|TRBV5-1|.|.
TGCGCCAGCAGCTTGGTATCGGACCAAGAGACCCAGTACTTC
CASSLVSDQETQYF
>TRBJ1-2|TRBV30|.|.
TGTGCCTGGAGTACCATAAGGGGGTCAGACCTCTATGGCTACACCTTC
CAWSTIRGSDLYGYTF
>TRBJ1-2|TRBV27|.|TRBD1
TGTGCCAGCAGCATCACAGGGGGGGGCGATGGCTACACCTTC
CASSITGGGDGYTF
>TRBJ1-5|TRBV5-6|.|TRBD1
TGTGCCAGCAGCTTGTTAGGGACAGGATTCAATCAGCCCCAGCATTTT
CASSLLGTGFNQPQHF
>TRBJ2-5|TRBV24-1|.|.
TGTGCCACCAGTGATGAACAGGGACGCGGGGAGACCCAGTACTTC
CATSDEQGRGETQYF
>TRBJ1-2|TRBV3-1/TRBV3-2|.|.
TGTGCCAGCAGCCTAAGGACGGGGGGGAGCTACACCTTC
CASSLRTGGSYTF
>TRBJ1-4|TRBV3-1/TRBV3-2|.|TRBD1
TGTGCCAGCAGCAGACAGGGGGGAGAAAAACTGTTTTTT
CASSRQGGEKLFF
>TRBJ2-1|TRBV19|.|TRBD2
TGTGCCAGTAGTCCCCCCAACCTCCTAGCGGGGATCAATGAGCAGTTCTTC
CASSPPNLLAGINEQFF
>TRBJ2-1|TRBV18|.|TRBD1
TGTGCCAGCTCACCGGGAAGACAGGGCCCCTACAATGAGCAGTTCTTC
CASSPGRQGPYNEQFF
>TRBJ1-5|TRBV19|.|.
TGTGCCAGTAGTGTACCGGGATTAACTAATCTACCCCAGCATTTT
CASSVPGLTNLPQHF
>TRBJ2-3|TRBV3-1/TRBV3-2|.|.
TGTGCCAGCAGCCGCCGAGAGTCTAGGACGCAGTATTTT
CASSRRESRTQYF
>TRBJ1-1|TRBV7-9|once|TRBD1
TGTGCCAGCAGCTTGACAGGGGAGACTGAAGCTTTCTTT
CASSLTGETEAFF
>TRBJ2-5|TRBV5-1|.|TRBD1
TGCGCCAGCAGCCAGGGGGCTAGAGAGACCCAGTACTTC
CASSQGARETQYF
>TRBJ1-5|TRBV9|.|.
TGTGCCAGCAGCGTATGGGGCAGCAATCAGCCCCAGCATTTT
CASSVWGSNQPQHF
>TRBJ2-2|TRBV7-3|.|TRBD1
TGTGCCAGCAGCCCGACAGGGGGTGGCGGGGAGCTGTTTTTT
CASSPTGGGGELFF
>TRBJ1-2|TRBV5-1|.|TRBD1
TGCGCCAGCAGCCCCGGGACAGTAGGGCACTATGGCTACACCTTC
CASSPGTVGHYGYTF
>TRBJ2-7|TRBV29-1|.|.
TGCAGCGTTGTTATCTCCTACGAGCAGTACTTC
CSVVISYEQYF
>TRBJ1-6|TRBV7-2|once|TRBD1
TGTGCCAGCAGCTTAGAAGGGGGCGGAAGCCCAAATTCACCCCTCCACTTT
CASSLEGGGSPNSPLHF
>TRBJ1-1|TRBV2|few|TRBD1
TGTGCCAGAGGACAGGTTGGGGACACTGAAGCTTTCTTT
CARGQVGDTEAFF
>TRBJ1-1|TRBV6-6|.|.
TGTGCCATCCTATTAAGGAAGGGGATGAACACTGAAGCTTTCTTT
CAILLRKGMNTEAFF
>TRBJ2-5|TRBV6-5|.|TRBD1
TGTGCCAGCCTGAACCGGGACAGCCCTCGGGAGACCCAGTACTTC
CASLNRDSPRETQYF
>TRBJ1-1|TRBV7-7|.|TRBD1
TGTGCCAGCAGCCGGACGGGACAGAGTCAAGCTTTCTTT
CASSRTGQSQAFF
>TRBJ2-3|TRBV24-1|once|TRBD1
TGTGCCACCAGTGATCCTGACAGGGTGGGCACAGATACGCAGTATTTT
CATSDPDRVGTDTQYF
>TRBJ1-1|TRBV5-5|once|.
TGTGCCAGCAGCTTGTGGGCGACAGCGAACACTGAAGCTTTCTTT
CASSLWATANTEAFF
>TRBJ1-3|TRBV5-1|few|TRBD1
TGCGCCAGCAGCGTGGGACAGGGACCCATATATTTT
CASSVGQGPIYF
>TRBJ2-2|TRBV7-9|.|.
TGTGCCAGCAGCTCGGACGGGGCCGGGGAGCTGTTTTTT
CASSSDGAGELFF
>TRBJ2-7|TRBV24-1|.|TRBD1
TGTGCCACCAGTGAGGTAGACAGCGACAGGGTACCGGACGAGCAGTACTTC
CATSEVDSDRVPDEQYF
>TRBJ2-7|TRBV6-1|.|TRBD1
TGTGCCAGCAGTGAAGTGTGGACAGGGCCCTACGAGCAGTACTTC
CASSEVWTGPYEQYF
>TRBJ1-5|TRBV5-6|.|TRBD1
TGTGCCAGCAGCTCCACTGACAGGGATCAGCCCCAGCATTTT
CASSSTDRDQPQHF
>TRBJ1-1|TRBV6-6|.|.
TGTGCCAGCAGGCCACTTACGAACACTGAAGCTTTCTTT
CASRPLTNTEAFF
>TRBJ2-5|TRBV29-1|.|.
TGCAGCGCACGCGGGGCGAGACCTGGGGAGACCCAGTACTTC
CSARGARPGETQYF
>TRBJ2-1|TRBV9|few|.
TGTGCCAGCAGCGTTTACGACAGATGGGGTGAGCAGTTCTTC
CASSVYDRWGEQFF
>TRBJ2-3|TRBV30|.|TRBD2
TGTGCCTGGGGGTTGACAAGCGGGGGCCCGCATTCAGATACGCAGTATTTT
CAWGLTSGGPHSDTQYF
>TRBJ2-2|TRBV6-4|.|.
TGTGCCAGCATCCCCGGGGACTCAAGGGCCGGGGAGCTGTTTTTT
CASIPGDSRAGELFF
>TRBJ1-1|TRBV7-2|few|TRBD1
TGTGCCAGCAGCAGGGACAGATTAAGCACTGAAGCTTTCTTT
CASSRDRLSTEAFF